These 5 T cell receptor beta chains were sequenced from one sample in a study of blood T cell repertoires in COVID-19. Clones were read by immunoSEQ multiplex PCR, and TCRdb kept only the in-frame ones, dropping some. Of about 330,000 clones in the sample, 88% were seen once. Specimen: peripheral blood. The receptors shown here come from a woman aged 50 to 60 with active or convalescent COVID-19.

The gene calls are TRBV5-8 and TRBJ2-1; 7 bases fit TRBD1. After removal of 0 bases from V and 3 bases from J, the junction contained 6 bases not matched to a gene. Per the germline V gene, CDR1 is SGHTS and CDR2 is YDEGEE. The CDR3 has 16 amino acids. The CDR3 region is CASSLVAGGFYNEQFF. CDR3 sequence (DNA): TGTGCCAGCAGCTTGGTCGCAGGGGGATTCTACAATGAGCAGTTCTTC.

Of note for this clone: Its ends do not fully match the called genes, so a read error is possible. The V call is TRBV12-5, the J call TRBJ2-2; 9 nucleotides agree with TRBD2. Germline-derived CDR1 and CDR2 are LGHNT and FRNRAP. The CDR3 is 16 amino acids. In DNA form, the CDR3 reads TGTGCTAGTGGGTTGGGGAGCGGGAGGTACACCGGGGAGCTGTTTTTT. It is translated as CASGLGSGRYTGELFF.

The chain combines TRBV19 with TRBJ1-3, with D uncertain. V shed 3 bases and J shed 2 bases, with 2 bases lying between them. The germline gives CDR1 LNHDA, CDR2 SQIVND (reference sequence). The CDR3 covers 12 residues. CDR3 region: CASSIAGNTIYF. As DNA, the CDR3 is TGTGCCAGTAGTATCGCTGGAAACACCATATATTTT. Using reference TRBV19 and TRBJ1-3 for the parts outside the CDR3, the full variable domain is DGGITQSPKYLFRKEGQNVTLSCEQNLNHDAMYWYRQDPGQGLRLIYYSQIVNDFQKGDIAEGYSVSREKKESFPLTVTSAQKNPTAFYLCASSIAGNTIYFGEGSWLTVV.

Worth noting for this clone: Different DNA sequences within this sample yield the same CDR3. The chain is built from TRBV30 and TRBJ1-3, with D possibly being TRBD1 (5 bases). The CDR3 length is 14 residues. The ends were cut back, 0 bases at V and 0 bases at J, with 6 bases in the middle. Germline values: CDR1 GTSNPN, CDR2 SVGIG (reference sequence). Here the CDR3 reads CAWSVGGSGNTIYF. DNA of the CDR3: TGTGCCTGGAGTGTGGGGGGCTCTGGAAACACCATATATTTT.

J is TRBJ2-2 and V is TRBV5-1; 11 bases map to TRBD2. The CDR3 runs to 18 residues. V shed 3 bases, J shed 7 bases, and the junction held 14 bases outside the gene matches. Germline V lookup: CDR1 SGHRS, CDR2 YFSETQ. The CDR3 spells CASSSGLAVLGSGGELFF. CDR3 bases: TGCGCCAGCAGCTCGGGACTAGCGGTCCTGGGGTCCGGCGGGGAGCTGTTTTTT.